This T cell receptor beta chain was sequenced in a study of T cell changes during pregnancy in multiple sclerosis (dated by TCRdb to between 2018 and 2021). At the level of the whole study: In women with multiple sclerosis, the researchers looked at how the T cell repertoire shifted as pregnancy progressed.

The protocol used for the library was the immunoSEQ multiplex PCR assay. Entries here come from immuneACCESS through TCRdb and include only in-frame sequences with V and J called. Some clones fail to appear in such tables; in the studies checked, an unresolved V gene covers under half of the shortfall, and the cause of the remainder is unknown. The sample includes some 97,000 clones, with around nine tenths observed a single time. Roughly 1.2% of the sample is held by the ten biggest clonotypes. About this clone: This clone's antigen is unknown. No quality values exist for individual bases; no much larger clone is one base distant.

The germline V gene specifies SGDLS as CDR1 and YYNGEE as CDR2. V ends up 0 bases short and J 5 bases short, with an unmatched junction base count of 8. Inclusive of the bounding cysteine and phenylalanine, the CDR3 is 17 residues long. Just CDR3 DNA is preserved here, 51 bases in frame from base 1. The starting material was peripheral blood, obtained in the second trimester of pregnancy. The sequence is built from TRBV9 and TRBJ2-3; 11 bases in between match TRBD2. This clonotype was sampled from a female donor with multiple sclerosis, enrolled in a pregnancy study. The CDR3 in this case is CASSVGASGGQGDTQYF. The sequence in DNA is TGTGCCAGCAGCGTAGGAGCTAGCGGGGGGCAGGGAGATACGCAGTATTTT.